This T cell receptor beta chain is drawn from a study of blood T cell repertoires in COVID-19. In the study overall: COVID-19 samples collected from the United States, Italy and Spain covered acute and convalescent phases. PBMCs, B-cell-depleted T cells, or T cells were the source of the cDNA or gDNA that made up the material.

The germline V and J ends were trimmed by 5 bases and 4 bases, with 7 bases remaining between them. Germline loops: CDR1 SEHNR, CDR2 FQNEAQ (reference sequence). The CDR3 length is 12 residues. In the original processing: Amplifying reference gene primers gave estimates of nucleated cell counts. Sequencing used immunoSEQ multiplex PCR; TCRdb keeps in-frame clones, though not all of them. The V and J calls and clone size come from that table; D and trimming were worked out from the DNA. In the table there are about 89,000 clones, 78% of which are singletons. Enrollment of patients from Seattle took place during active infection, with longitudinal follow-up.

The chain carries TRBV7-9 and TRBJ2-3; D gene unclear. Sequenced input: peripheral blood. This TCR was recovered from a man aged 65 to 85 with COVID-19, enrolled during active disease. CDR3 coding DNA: TGTGCCAGCAGCCCCCAGGCAGATACGCAGTATTTT. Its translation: CASSPQADTQYF.